This record covers a single T cell receptor (beta chain). Its antigen is still unknown. From the germline V gene (reference sequence), CDR1 is LNHDA and CDR2 is SQIVND. The CDR3 runs 16 amino acids, cysteine and phenylalanine included. No DNA appears here. For each CD8+ T cell subset, flow sorting was done in triplicate, and a few hundred thousand cells per subset went directly into RLT lysis buffer. To keep memory contaminants out, a stringent definition of naive CD8+ T cells was applied: CD45RO-CCR7+CD27+CD95-. Peripheral blood mononuclear cells were isolated from buffy coats using standard density gradient centrifugation. A FACSAria III was used to flow-sort naive CXCR3-negative and CXCR3-positive CD8+ T cells. Total RNA was extracted from sorted cells using an RNeasy Mini Kit. This specimen comes from a study of CXCR3-negative and CXCR3-positive naive CD8 T cells (dated by TCRdb to the late 2010s). For the study in its entirety: In total, roughly 130 million TRB reads were obtained, corresponding to roughly 1.5 +/- 0.3 million reads per library. Diversity and physicochemical repertoire analyses were performed on around 10 donors pooled from two independent experiments. For the TRBV-TRBJ cluster analysis, the naive subsets came from 5 donors, while the memory cells came from 3 donors. The research as a whole found: CXCR3 expression partially decreased after cryopreservation, so most assays used freshly isolated PBMCs. Naive CXCR3-negative and CXCR3-positive cells from the same donor showed similar TRBV-TRBJ usage, whereas memory cells showed distinct patterns. Surface CD5, linked to self-reactivity in mice, was comparable between naive subsets; TCR interaction strength was therefore also inferred from TRB CDR3 physicochemical properties. TRB CDR3s from CXCR3-positive naive cells showed higher hydrophobicity (lower Kidera factor 4), lower energy, and higher strength and volume indices than CXCR3-negative naive cells. Repertoire diversity was comparably high in both naive subsets but much lower in memory CD8+ T cells.

These reads were obtained on a NextSeq 550. The Human TCR Profiling Kit (MiLaboratory) was used to make UMI-labeled 5' RACE TRB cDNA libraries. The full amount of extracted RNA was used for cDNA synthesis, and the full amount of resulting cDNA was used for PCR amplification. Libraries were prepared in parallel using an identical number of PCR cycles. Regarding the original processing steps: MIGEC and MiXCR extracted about 50,000 +/- 10,000 unique UMI-labeled TRB cDNA molecules per library, requiring at least two reads per UMI. An average of 40,000 +/- 10,000 functional in-frame TRB CDR3 nucleotide clonotypes without stop codons was found per library. After downsampling to 5000 UMI-labeled TRB molecules per sample, diversity metrics such as normalized Shannon-Wiener and Chao1 were calculated in VDJtools. VDJtools computed clonotype-size-weighted physicochemical properties of the central five CDR3 residues: interaction energy, strength, volume and Kidera factor 4. After TCRdb reprocessed the reads, each CDR3 protein sequence was kept as one row, without DNA. These V and J calls derive from TCRdb rather than the authors' analysis. This sample's table carries about 110,000 distinct CDR3 sequences. 0.35% to 0.4% of the sample belongs to the ten largest clones.

The clonotype originates from a human donor in good health. Some clones in this sample may be carry-over from other donors' samples. The chain links TRBV19 with TRBJ2-7; the TCRdb call, TRBD1, lacks DNA for checking. The source material was naive CXCR3+ CD8+ T cells from blood. Explained via the paper, the cell subset or site label denotes: CD45RO-CCR7+CD27+CD95- naive CD8+ T cells expressing CXCR3 (TNR3+). CDR3 sequence: CASSTPWTTDSYEQYF. Joined to the reference TRBV19 and TRBJ2-7 proteins, this CDR3 gives the full variable domain: DGGITQSPKYLFRKEGQNVTLSCEQNLNHDAMYWYRQDPGQGLRLIYYSQIVNDFQKGDIAEGYSVSREKKESFPLTVTSAQKNPTAFYLCASSTPWTTDSYEQYFGPGTRLTVT.